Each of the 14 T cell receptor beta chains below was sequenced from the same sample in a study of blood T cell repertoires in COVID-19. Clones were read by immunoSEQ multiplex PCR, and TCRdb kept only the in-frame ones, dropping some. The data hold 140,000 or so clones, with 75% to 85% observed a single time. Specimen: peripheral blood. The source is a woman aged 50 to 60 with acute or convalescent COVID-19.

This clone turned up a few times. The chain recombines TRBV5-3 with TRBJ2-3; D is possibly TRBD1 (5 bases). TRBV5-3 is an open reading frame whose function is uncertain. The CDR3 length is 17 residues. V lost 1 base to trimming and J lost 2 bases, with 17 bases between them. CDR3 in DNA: TGTGCCAGAAGCTTGTACAGGTTCCGTTCCTTCACAGATACGCAGTATTTT. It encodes CARSLYRFRSFTDTQYF.

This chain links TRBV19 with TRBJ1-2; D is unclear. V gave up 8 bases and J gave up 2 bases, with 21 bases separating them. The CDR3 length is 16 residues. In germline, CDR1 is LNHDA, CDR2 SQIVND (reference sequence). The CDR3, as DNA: TGTGCCAGTTCAACCCGAGCCCGGGTTCAGAACTATGGCTACACCTTC. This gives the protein CASSTRARVQNYGYTF.

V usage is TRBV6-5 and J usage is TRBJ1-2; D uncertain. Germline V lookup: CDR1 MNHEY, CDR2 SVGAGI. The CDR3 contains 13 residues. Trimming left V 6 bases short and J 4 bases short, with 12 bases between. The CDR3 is CASSPVRFYGYTF. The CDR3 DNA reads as TGTGCCAGCAGCCCGGTCAGGTTCTATGGCTACACCTTC.

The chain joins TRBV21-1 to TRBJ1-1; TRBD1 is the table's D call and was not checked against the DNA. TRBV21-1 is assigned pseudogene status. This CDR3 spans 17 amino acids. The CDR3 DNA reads TGTGCCAGCAGCAAACCCCTCGACAGGGGAGTGAACACTGAAGCTTTCTTT. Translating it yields CASSKPLDRGVNTEAFF.

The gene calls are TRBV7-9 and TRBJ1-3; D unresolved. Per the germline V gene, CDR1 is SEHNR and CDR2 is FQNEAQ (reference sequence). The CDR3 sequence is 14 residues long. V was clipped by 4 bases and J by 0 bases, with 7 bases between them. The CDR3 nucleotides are TGTGCCAGCAGCTCCTCGTCCTCTGGAAACACCATATATTTT. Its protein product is CASSSSSSGNTIYF.

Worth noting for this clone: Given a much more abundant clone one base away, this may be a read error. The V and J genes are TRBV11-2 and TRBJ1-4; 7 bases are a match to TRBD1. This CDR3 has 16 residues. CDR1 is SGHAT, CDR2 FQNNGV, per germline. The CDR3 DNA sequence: TGTACCAGCAGCTTAGTGTGGGGACAGACGAATGAAAAACTGTTTTTT. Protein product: CTSSLVWGQTNEKLFF.

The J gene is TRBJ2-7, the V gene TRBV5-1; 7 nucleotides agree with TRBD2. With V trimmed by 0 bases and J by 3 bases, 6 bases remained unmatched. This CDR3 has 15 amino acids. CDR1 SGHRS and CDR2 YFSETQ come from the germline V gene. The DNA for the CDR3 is TGCGCCAGCAGCTTGGTGGCGGGGGTTAACTACGAGCAGTACTTC. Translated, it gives CASSLVAGVNYEQYF.

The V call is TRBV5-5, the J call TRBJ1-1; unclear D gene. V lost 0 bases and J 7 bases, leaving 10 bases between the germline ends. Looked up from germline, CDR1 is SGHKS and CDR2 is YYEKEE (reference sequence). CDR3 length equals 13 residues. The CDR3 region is CASSLGTYVEAFF. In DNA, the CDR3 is TGTGCCAGCAGCTTGGGAACTTATGTTGAAGCTTTCTTT.

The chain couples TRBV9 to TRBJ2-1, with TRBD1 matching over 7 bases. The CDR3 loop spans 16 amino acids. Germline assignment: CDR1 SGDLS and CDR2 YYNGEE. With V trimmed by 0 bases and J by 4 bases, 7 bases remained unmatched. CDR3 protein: CASSVGGQNIYNEQFF. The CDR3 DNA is TGTGCCAGCAGCGTAGGGGGACAGAATATTTACAATGAGCAGTTCTTC.

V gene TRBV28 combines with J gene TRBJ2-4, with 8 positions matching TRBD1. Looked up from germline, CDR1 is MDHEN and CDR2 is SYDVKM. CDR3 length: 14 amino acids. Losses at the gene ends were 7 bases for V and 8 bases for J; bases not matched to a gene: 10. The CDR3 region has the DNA TGTGCCAGCACCCTTCAGGGGGCAAGGTACATTCAGTACTTC. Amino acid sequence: CASTLQGARYIQYF.

The CDR3 loop reads CASSLSGGQPQHF. For the CDR3, the DNA is TGTGCCAGCAGCTTATCGGGGGGTCAGCCCCAGCATTTT. This chain links TRBV7-9 with TRBJ1-5; D perhaps matches TRBD1 (5 bases). V lost 2 bases, J lost 6 bases, and 8 bases lay in between. CDR3 length equals 13 residues. The V gene's germline CDR1 is SEHNR and CDR2 FQNEAQ (reference sequence).

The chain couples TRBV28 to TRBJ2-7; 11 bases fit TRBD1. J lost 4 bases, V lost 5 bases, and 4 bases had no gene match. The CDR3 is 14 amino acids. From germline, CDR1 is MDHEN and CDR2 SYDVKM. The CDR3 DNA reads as TGTGCCAGCAGTCCGGGGGACAGGGGGTACGAGCAGTACTTC. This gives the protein CASSPGDRGYEQYF.

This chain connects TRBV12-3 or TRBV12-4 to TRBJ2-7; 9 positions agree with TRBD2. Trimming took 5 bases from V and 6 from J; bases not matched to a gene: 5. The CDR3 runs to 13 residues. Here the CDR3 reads CASSPLAGREQYF. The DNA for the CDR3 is TGTGCCAGCAGTCCTCTAGCGGGACGCGAGCAGTACTTC.

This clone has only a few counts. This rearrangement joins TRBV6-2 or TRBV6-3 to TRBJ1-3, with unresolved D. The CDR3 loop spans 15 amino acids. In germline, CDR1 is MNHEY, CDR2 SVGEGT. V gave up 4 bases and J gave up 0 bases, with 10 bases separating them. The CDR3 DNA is TGTGCCAGCAGTTGGCGAGCGTTCTCTGGAAACACCATATATTTT. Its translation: CASSWRAFSGNTIYF.